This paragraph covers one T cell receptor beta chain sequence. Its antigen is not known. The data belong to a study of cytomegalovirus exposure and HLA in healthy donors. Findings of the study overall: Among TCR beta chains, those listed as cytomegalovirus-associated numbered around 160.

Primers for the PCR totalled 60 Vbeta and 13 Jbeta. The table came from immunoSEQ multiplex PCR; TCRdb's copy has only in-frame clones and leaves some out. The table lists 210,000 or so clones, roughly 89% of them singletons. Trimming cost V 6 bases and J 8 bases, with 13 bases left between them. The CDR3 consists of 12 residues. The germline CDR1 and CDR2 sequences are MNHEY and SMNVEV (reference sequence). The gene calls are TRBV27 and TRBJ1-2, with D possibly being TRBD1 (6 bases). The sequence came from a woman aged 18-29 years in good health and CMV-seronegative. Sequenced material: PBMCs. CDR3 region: CASSPGAGGYTF. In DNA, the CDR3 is TGTGCCAGCAGCCCAGGGGCCGGGGGCTACACCTTC.